This is a list of T cell receptor beta chains from one sample in a study of control samples from healthy donors and cancer patients. Libraries were prepared by immunoSEQ multiplex PCR; TCRdb keeps only in-frame clonotypes and omits some of them. This sample has about 160,000 clones; roughly 93% occur once, and the top ten carry about 5.8%. The sequencing input was blood. The receptor source for this set is a man aged 18 to 30 in good health. CDR3s include the opening cysteine and the closing phenylalanine or tryptophan. Each record gives: D gene, V gene, clone size, J gene, CDR3 DNA, CDR3 protein. The D gene is left open where the match is weak. Not every row has a clone size; where given, it reads once, few, many or a size class.

>NA|TRBV3-1/TRBV3-2|NA|TRBJ1-4
TGTGCCAGCAGCCCCCAACTGGGTGAAAAACTGTTTTTT
CASSPQLGEKLFF
>NA|TRBV28|once|TRBJ1-2
TGTGCCAGCAGTCCACCTAGTCTCTATGGCTACACCTTC
CASSPPSLYGYTF
>NA|TRBV19|NA|TRBJ1-6
TGTGCCAGTAGTGGGTCACAACCCCGGGGTAATTCACCCCTCCACTTT
CASSGSQPRGNSPLHF
>TRBD1|TRBV4-2|NA|TRBJ2-7
TGTGCCAGCAGTCCCGGGACAGGGTACTACGAGCAGTACTTC
CASSPGTGYYEQYF
>NA|TRBV2|NA|TRBJ1-6
TGTGCCAGCAAGAATAGACAGCTAGCCCCCCTCCACTTT
CASKNRQLAPLHF
>TRBD1|TRBV5-4|NA|TRBJ2-7
TGTGCCAGCAGCCTAGGATACCCAGGGGGCGTAGGCTACGAGCAGTACTTC
CASSLGYPGGVGYEQYF
>TRBD1|TRBV5-1|once|TRBJ2-7
TGCGCCAGCAGCTTCGGACAGGGGGCGAGATGGCAGTACTTC
CASSFGQGARWQYF
>TRBD2|TRBV13|NA|TRBJ2-3
TGTGCCAGCAGCCCCTCTAGCGGGAACACAGATACGCAGTATTTT
CASSPSSGNTDTQYF
>NA|TRBV19|NA|TRBJ1-1
TGTGCCAGTAGTATGGCAGGGAGGACTGAAGCTTTCTTT
CASSMAGRTEAFF
>NA|TRBV21-1|NA|TRBJ1-4
TGTGCCAGCAGCAAATCGGGCCGCGAGGAAAAACTGTTTTTT
CASSKSGREEKLFF
>TRBD1|TRBV5-1|NA|TRBJ1-1
TGCGCCAGCAGCTTGGCGGTGGGACAGGGGGGAATCAACACTGAAGCTTTCTTT
CASSLAVGQGGINTEAFF
>NA|TRBV19|NA|TRBJ1-1
TGTGCCAGTAGCGGGGTGAACACTGAAGCTTTCTTT
CASSGVNTEAFF
>TRBD1|TRBV2|NA|TRBJ1-1
TGTGCCGGCACTGTGGACAGGGGGAACACTGAAGCTTTCTTT
CAGTVDRGNTEAFF
>TRBD2|TRBV7-6|NA|TRBJ2-3
TGTGCCAGCAGCTTGAGCGGGAGGGACACAGATACGCAGTATTTT
CASSLSGRDTDTQYF
>TRBD1|TRBV5-1|NA|TRBJ1-1
TGCGCCAGCAGCTTGGGGGACAGGGCGTACACTGAAGCTTTCTTT
CASSLGDRAYTEAFF
>NA|TRBV11-2|NA|TRBJ1-2
TGTGCCAGCAGTTTGGGCAGGGACCTAGGCTACACCTTC
CASSLGRDLGYTF
>NA|TRBV5-3|NA|TRBJ1-4
TGTGCCAGAAGCTTGCTTTTCAGGGGAAATGAAAAACTGTTTTTT
CARSLLFRGNEKLFF
>NA|TRBV29-1|NA|TRBJ2-5
TGCAGCGTTGATGGGGGGACCCAAGAGACCCAGTACTTC
CSVDGGTQETQYF
>NA|TRBV29-1|NA|TRBJ1-4
TGCAGCGTTGAAGTTGCTTATGCCCAGTTCGGTGAAAAACTGTTTTTT
CSVEVAYAQFGEKLFF
>NA|TRBV7-6|NA|TRBJ1-5
TGTGCCAGCAGCCCCAACTACTCTTTTAGCAATCAGCCCCAGCATTTT
CASSPNYSFSNQPQHF
>NA|TRBV5-1|NA|TRBJ2-3
TGCGCCAGCAGCTTGGAGGGACGGGTCACAGATACGCAGTATTTT
CASSLEGRVTDTQYF
>NA|TRBV7-2|NA|TRBJ1-6
TGTGCCAGCAGCTTCCGGACAGCTAATTCACCCCTCCACTTT
CASSFRTANSPLHF
>TRBD1|TRBV12-3/TRBV12-4|once|TRBJ2-1
TGTGCCAGCAGCCCGGGACAGGTGAATGAGCAGTTCTTC
CASSPGQVNEQFF
>NA|TRBV5-1|NA|TRBJ2-3
TGCGCCAGCAGCTCCACGGTAGATACGCAGTATTTT
CASSSTVDTQYF
>TRBD1|TRBV19|NA|TRBJ2-3
TGTGCCACCCGCCGGGACAGGTTTTCCTCTAGCACAGATACGCAGTATTTT
CATRRDRFSSSTDTQYF
>NA|TRBV19|NA|TRBJ1-1
TGTGCCAGTAGTATGAAGTGGTCGGTCACTGAAGCTTTCTTT
CASSMKWSVTEAFF